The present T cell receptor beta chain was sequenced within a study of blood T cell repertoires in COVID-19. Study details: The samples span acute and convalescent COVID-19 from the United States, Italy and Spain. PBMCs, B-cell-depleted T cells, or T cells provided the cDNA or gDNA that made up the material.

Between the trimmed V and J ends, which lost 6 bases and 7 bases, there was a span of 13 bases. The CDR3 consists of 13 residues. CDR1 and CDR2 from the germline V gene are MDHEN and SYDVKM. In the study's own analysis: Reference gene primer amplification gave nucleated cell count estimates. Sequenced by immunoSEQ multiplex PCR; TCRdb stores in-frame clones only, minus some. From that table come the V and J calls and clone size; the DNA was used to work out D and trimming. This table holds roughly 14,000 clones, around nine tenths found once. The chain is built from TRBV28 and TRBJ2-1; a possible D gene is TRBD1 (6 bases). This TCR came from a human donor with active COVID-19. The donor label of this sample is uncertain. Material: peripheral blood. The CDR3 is CASRWGPRNEQFF. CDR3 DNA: TGTGCCAGCAGATGGGGGCCCAGAAATGAGCAGTTCTTC.